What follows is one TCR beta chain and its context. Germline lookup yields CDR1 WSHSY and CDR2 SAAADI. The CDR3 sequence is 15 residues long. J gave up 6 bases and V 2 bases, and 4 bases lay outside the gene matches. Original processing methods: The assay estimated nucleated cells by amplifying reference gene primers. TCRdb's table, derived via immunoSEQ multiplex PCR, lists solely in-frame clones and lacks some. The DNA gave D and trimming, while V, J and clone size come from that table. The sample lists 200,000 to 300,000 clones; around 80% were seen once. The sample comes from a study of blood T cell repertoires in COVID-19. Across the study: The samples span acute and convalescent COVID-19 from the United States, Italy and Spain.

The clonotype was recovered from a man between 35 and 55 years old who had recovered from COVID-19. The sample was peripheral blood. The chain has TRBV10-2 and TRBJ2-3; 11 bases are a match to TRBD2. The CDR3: CASSETSGGSDTQYF. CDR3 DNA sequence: TGCGCCAGCAGTGAGACTAGCGGGGGTTCGGATACGCAGTATTTT.